These T cell receptor beta chains were read from a single sample in a study of T cells after yellow fever vaccination. TCRdb passed the 5' RACE reads through MiXCR, listing each CDR3 protein once. The table shows 300,000 or so distinct CDR3 sequences, with roughly 8% occurring only once. The specimen comprised PBMCs, sampled about 49 days after the first yellow fever vaccination. These receptors were collected from a young man who received the YFV17D yellow fever vaccine. CDR3s include the opening cysteine and the closing phenylalanine or tryptophan. A D gene is named only where the DNA matches it firmly. Not all rows give a size; the values are once, few, many and, for expanded clones, a class.

D,J,V,size,CDR3,DNA
NA,TRBJ2-7,TRBV5-4,NA,CASSLRGKTDEQYF,TGTGCCAGCAGCTTGCGAGGAAAAACTGATGAGCAGTACTTC
TRBD2,TRBJ2-1,TRBV6-1,NA,CASSELGGGNEQFF,TGTGCCAGCAGTGAACTGGGGGGGGGCAATGAGCAGTTCTTC
TRBD2,TRBJ2-5,TRBV10-1,NA,CASSEKRGVQETQYF,TGCGCCAGCAGTGAGAAGCGGGGGGTCCAAGAGACCCAGTACTTC
NA,TRBJ2-3,TRBV9,few,CASSVRLSASTDTQYF,TGTGCCAGCAGCGTCAGACTATCAGCTAGCACAGATACGCAGTATTTT
TRBD2,TRBJ2-1,TRBV3-1,few,CASSQIAGGFGNEQFF,TGTGCCAGCAGCCAGATAGCGGGGGGGTTCGGAAATGAGCAGTTCTTC
NA,TRBJ1-5,TRBV5-4,few,CASSAIGQPQHF,TGTGCCAGCAGCGCGATTGGGCAGCCCCAGCATTTT
NA,TRBJ1-1,TRBV20-1,many,CSARVRNTEAFF,TGCAGTGCTAGAGTACGGAACACTGAAGCTTTCTTT
NA,TRBJ1-1,TRBV7-9,NA,CASSLALVERAAFF,TGTGCCAGCAGCTTAGCCTTAGTGGAGAGGGCGGCTTTCTTT
TRBD1,TRBJ2-1,TRBV5-4,few,CASGFGDRGYNEQFF,TGTGCCAGCGGCTTTGGAGACAGGGGCTACAATGAGCAGTTCTTC
NA,TRBJ2-7,TRBV12-3/TRBV12-4,NA,CASSPSIVGKGDF,TGTGCCAGCAGTCCGTCTATAGTAGGGAAAGGAGACTTC
NA,TRBJ1-4,TRBV23-1,few,CASNFVDRKLFF,TGCGCCAGCAATTTTGTGGACCGGAAACTGTTTTTT
TRBD1,TRBJ1-2,TRBV20-1,few,CSATPSTGGNYGYTF,TGCAGTGCTACCCCTTCGACAGGGGGAAACTATGGCTACACCTTC
NA,TRBJ1-2,TRBV7-9,NA,CASSFSANYGYTF,TGTGCCAGCAGCTTTTCGGCGAACTATGGCTACACCTTC
TRBD1,TRBJ2-1,TRBV18,NA,CASSPSAQGELGEQFF,TGTGCCAGCTCACCATCTGCGCAGGGGGAGTTAGGTGAGCAGTTCTTC
TRBD1,TRBJ2-1,TRBV7-2,few,CASSYGQGWVPNEQFF,TGTGCCAGCAGCTACGGACAGGGATGGGTACCCAATGAGCAGTTCTTC
TRBD1,TRBJ2-6,TRBV11-1,NA,CASFPTSGRGLSSGANVLTF,TGTGCCAGCTTCCCCACGTCCGGCAGGGGGCTAAGCTCTGGGGCCAACGTCCTGACTTTC
TRBD1,TRBJ2-2,TRBV2,many,CATWAGQGGTGELFF,TGTGCCACCTGGGCGGGACAGGGGGGGACCGGGGAGCTGTTTTTT
NA,TRBJ1-2,TRBV5-1,many,CASSLAGAPNYGYTF,TGCGCCAGCAGCTTGGCAGGGGCTCCCAACTATGGCTACACCTTC
NA,TRBJ2-6,TRBV5-1,few,CASSLDRAGANVLTF,TGCGCCAGCAGCTTGGACAGGGCTGGGGCCAACGTCCTGACTTTC
NA,TRBJ1-1,TRBV7-2,NA,CASSFSPTGYTEAFF,TGTGCCAGCAGCTTCAGCCCTACAGGGTACACTGAAGCTTTCTTT
NA,TRBJ1-4,TRBV6-1,few,CASSSNDPNEKLFF,TGTGCCAGCAGCTCAAACGACCCTAATGAAAAACTGTTTTTT
NA,TRBJ1-1,TRBV4-3,few,CASSQEAWDTEAFF,TGCGCCAGCAGCCAAGAGGCCTGGGACACTGAAGCTTTCTTT
TRBD2,TRBJ2-3,TRBV4-2,NA,CASSHSSGGGTDTQYF,TGTGCCAGCAGCCACTCTAGCGGGGGGGGCACAGATACGCAGTATTTT
NA,TRBJ2-2,TRBV29-1,many,CSVEMVGTGELFF,TGCAGCGTTGAAATGGTTGGCACCGGGGAGCTGTTTTTT
NA,TRBJ1-3,TRBV5-1,few,CAISLVGRQVGGNTIYF,TGCGCCATCAGCTTGGTTGGTCGACAGGTGGGCGGAAACACCATATATTTT
NA,TRBJ2-7,TRBV11-2,many,CASAWRSSYEQYF,TGTGCCAGCGCCTGGAGAAGCTCCTACGAGCAGTACTTC
TRBD2,TRBJ2-5,TRBV20-1,few,CSARRTGGETQYF,TGCAGTGCTCGCCGTACGGGGGGAGAGACCCAGTACTTC
NA,TRBJ1-4,TRBV7-8,few,CASSLGWGDFNEKLFF,TGTGCCAGCAGCTTAGGGTGGGGGGACTTTAATGAAAAACTGTTTTTT
NA,TRBJ2-5,TRBV12-3/TRBV12-4,NA,CASSLVPSRRQETQYF,TGTGCCAGCAGTTTAGTTCCCAGCCGGCGGCAAGAGACCCAGTACTTC
NA,TRBJ2-3,TRBV7-6,many,CAIGGATDTQYF,TGTGCCATCGGGGGCGCCACAGATACGCAGTATTTT
TRBD2,TRBJ2-5,TRBV12-3/TRBV12-4,NA,CATRVRGGTETQYF,TGTGCCACGAGGGTGCGGGGGGGCACGGAGACCCAGTACTTC
NA,TRBJ2-7,TRBV9,NA,CASSQDSIPTYEQYF,TGTGCCAGCAGCCAGGACAGCATACCTACCTACGAGCAGTACTTC
NA,TRBJ2-1,TRBV12-3/TRBV12-4,many,CASSWGGHEQFF,TGTGCCAGCAGTTGGGGAGGTCATGAGCAGTTCTTC
TRBD1,TRBJ1-1,TRBV7-2,NA,CASSLQGGMNTEAFF,TGTGCCAGCAGCCTTCAGGGGGGAATGAACACTGAAGCTTTCTTT
NA,TRBJ2-3,TRBV19,NA,CASKPQKLTDTQYF,TGTGCCAGTAAACCCCAGAAACTCACAGATACGCAGTATTTT
TRBD1,TRBJ1-2,TRBV5-1,NA,CASSLWQGDYGYTF,TGCGCCAGCAGCTTGTGGCAGGGGGACTATGGCTACACCTTC
NA,TRBJ2-6,TRBV5-1,NA,CASSTGTSGANVLTF,TGCGCCAGCAGCACGGGGACCTCTGGGGCCAACGTCCTGACTTTC
NA,TRBJ2-1,TRBV28,few,CASSLRWGPDNEQFF,TGTGCCAGCAGTTTGCGGTGGGGGCCCGACAATGAGCAGTTCTTC
TRBD1,TRBJ2-1,TRBV7-9,NA,CASSSSTGLRFF,TGTGCCAGCAGCTCTTCGACAGGGCTCCGGTTCTTC
NA,TRBJ2-1,TRBV21-1,NA,CASSALTSGGPYSYNEQFF,TGTGCCAGCAGCGCTTTGACTAGCGGGGGGCCTTACTCCTACAATGAGCAGTTCTTC
TRBD1,TRBJ2-2,TRBV9,many,CASSGSGGLDTGELFF,TGTGCCAGCAGCGGTTCAGGGGGCCTTGACACCGGGGAGCTGTTTTTT
NA,TRBJ1-6,TRBV6-1,NA,CASSRTGFTSPLHF,TGTGCCAGCAGCCGCACAGGGTTTACTTCACCCCTCCACTTT